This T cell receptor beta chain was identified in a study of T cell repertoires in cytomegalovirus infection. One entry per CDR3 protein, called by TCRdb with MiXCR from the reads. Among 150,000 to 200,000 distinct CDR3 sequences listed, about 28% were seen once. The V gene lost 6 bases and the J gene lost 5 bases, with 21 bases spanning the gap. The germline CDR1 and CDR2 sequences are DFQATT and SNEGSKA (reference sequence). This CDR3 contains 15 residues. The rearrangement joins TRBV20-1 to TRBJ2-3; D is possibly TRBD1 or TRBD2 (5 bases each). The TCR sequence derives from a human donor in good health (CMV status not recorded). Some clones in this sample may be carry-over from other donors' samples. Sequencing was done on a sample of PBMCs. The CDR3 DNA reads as TGCAGTGCAAAAACCCCGGGGCCCACAGGAGATACGCAGTATTTT. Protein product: CSAKTPGPTGDTQYF.